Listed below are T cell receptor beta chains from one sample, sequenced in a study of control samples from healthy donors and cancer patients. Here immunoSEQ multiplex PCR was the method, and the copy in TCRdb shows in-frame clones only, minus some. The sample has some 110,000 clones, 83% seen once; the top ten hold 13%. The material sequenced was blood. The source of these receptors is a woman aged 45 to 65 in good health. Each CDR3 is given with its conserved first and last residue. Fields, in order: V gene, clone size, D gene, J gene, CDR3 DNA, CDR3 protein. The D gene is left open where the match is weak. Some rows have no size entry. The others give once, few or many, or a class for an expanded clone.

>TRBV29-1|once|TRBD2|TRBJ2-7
TGCAGCGCTGACCCCGGGGGGATCGGCGAGCAGTACTTC
CSADPGGIGEQYF
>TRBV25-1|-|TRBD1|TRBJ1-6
TGTGCCAGCAGTGAATGGGGGGACAGTAATTCACCCCTCCACTTT
CASSEWGDSNSPLHF
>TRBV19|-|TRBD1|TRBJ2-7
TGTGCCAGTAGCTCCGAACAGGGGAGCTCCTACGAGCAGTACTTC
CASSSEQGSSYEQYF
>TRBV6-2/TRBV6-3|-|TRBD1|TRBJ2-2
TGTGCCAGCAGCCGACAGGGAACCGGGGAGCTGTTTTTT
CASSRQGTGELFF
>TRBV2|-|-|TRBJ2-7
TGTGCCAGCAGTGTGGCAGGGGGGCTCTCCTACGAGCAGTACTTC
CASSVAGGLSYEQYF
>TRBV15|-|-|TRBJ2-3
TGTGCCACCAGGCAGGCAGGCAGCACAGATACGCAGTATTTT
CATRQAGSTDTQYF
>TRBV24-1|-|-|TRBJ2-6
TGTGCCACCAGTGATCCGACACCCTCTGGGGCCAACGTCCTGACTTTC
CATSDPTPSGANVLTF
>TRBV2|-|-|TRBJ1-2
TGTGCCAGCAAGGCGGGTAGAGGTAACTATGGCTACACCTTC
CASKAGRGNYGYTF
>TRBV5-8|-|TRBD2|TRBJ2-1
TGTGCCAGCAGCTTGGCCCTAGCGGGGCATGAGCAGTTCTTC
CASSLALAGHEQFF
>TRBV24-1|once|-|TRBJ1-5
TGTGCCACCAGTTCCAGGGTCCGAGATCAGCCCCAGCATTTT
CATSSRVRDQPQHF
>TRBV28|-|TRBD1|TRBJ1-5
TGTGCCAGCAGTTTAACAGGGGGCCTTGATCAGCCCCAGCATTTT
CASSLTGGLDQPQHF
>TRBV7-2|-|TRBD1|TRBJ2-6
TGTGCCAGCAGCTTAGCTCAGGGGGCGGGGGGGGCCAACGTCCTGACTTTC
CASSLAQGAGGANVLTF
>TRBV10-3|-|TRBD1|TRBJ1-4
TGTGCCATCAGTGGGACAGGGGTAAATGAAAAACTGTTTTTT
CAISGTGVNEKLFF
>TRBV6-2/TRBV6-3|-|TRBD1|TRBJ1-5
TGTGCCAGCAGTTCGGTCAGGGGGAAAAGCAATCAGCCCCAGCATTTT
CASSSVRGKSNQPQHF
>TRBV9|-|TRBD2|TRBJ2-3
TGTGCCAGCAGCGCCCGACTAGCCCTAACAGATACGCAGTATTTT
CASSARLALTDTQYF
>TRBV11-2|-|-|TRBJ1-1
TGTGCCAGCAGCTTAGTGTCATCCAACACTGAAGCTTTCTTT
CASSLVSSNTEAFF
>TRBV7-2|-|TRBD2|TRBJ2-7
TGTGCCAGCAGCTTACGCGGGGGGCGCTCCTACGAGCAGTACTTC
CASSLRGGRSYEQYF
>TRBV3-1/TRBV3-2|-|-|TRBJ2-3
TGTGCCAGCAGCCAAGCCCAGACCACAGATACGCAGTATTTT
CASSQAQTTDTQYF
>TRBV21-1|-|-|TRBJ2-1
TGTGCCAGCAGCAAAGGACAGCGGGGGATCGACAATGAGCAGTTCTTC
CASSKGQRGIDNEQFF
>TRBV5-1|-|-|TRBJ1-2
TGCGCCAGCAGCTTGGAACTGGGCGGCACCTCTTATGGCTACACCTTC
CASSLELGGTSYGYTF
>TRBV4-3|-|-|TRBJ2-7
TGCGCCAGCAGCCAAGATGGCACCCTCTCCTACGAGCAGTACTTC
CASSQDGTLSYEQYF
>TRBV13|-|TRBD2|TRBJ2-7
TGTGCCAGCAGCTTAGTTCCCCGGACTAGCGACGAGCAGTACTTC
CASSLVPRTSDEQYF
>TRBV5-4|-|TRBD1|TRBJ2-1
TGTGCCAGCAGCCAGCCGGGACAGGCAATAAAAAATGAGCAGTTCTTC
CASSQPGQAIKNEQFF
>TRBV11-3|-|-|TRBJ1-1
TGTGCCAGCTGCTTGGGAGGGGCGAACACTGAAGCTTTCTTT
CASCLGGANTEAFF
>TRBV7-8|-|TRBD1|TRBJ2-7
TGTGCCAGCAGCTTAAGTGTTGGGACAGGGACGAACGAGCAGTACTTC
CASSLSVGTGTNEQYF
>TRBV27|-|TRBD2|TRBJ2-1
TGTGCCAGCAGTTTAGGTAGCGGGGCGGGCAATGAGCAGTTCTTC
CASSLGSGAGNEQFF
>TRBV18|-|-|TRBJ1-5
TGTGCCAGCTCACCACCTTCAGGTGGGGTCAATCAGCCCCAGCATTTT
CASSPPSGGVNQPQHF